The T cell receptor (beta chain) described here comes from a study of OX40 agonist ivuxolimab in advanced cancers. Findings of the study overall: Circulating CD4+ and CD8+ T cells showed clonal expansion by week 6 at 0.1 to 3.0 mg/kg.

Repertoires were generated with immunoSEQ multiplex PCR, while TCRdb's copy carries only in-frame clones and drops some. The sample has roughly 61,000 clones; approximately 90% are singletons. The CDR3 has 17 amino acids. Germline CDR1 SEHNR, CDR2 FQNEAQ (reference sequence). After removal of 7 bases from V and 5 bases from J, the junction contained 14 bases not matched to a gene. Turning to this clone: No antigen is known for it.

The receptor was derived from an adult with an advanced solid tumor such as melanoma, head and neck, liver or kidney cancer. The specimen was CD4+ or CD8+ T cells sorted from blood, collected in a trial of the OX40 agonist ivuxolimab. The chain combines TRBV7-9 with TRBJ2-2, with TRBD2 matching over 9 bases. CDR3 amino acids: CASNWESLAGMTGELFF. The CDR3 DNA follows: TGTGCCAGCAACTGGGAAAGTCTAGCGGGGATGACCGGGGAGCTGTTTTTT.